This T cell receptor (beta chain) was obtained from a study of T cell repertoires in cytomegalovirus infection. About the research overall: The public TCR beta signatures pointed to both CMV infection and matching HLA type.

This clonotype was counted a few times. Trimming left V 5 bases short and J 1 base short, with 20 bases between. Germline V lookup: CDR1 SEHNR, CDR2 FQNEAQ (reference sequence). The CDR3 has 17 residues. TCRdb used MiXCR to reprocess the reads, holding one entry per CDR3 protein. This table holds around 170,000 distinct CDR3 sequences, 13% to 15% found once. Sequenced material: PBMCs. The clonotype comes from a human donor in good health (CMV status not recorded). Some clones in this sample may be carry-over from other donors' samples. This chain joins TRBV7-9 and TRBJ2-5; D is possibly TRBD2 (6 bases). In DNA form, the CDR3 reads TGTGCCAGCAGCCCGTCGTACAGGCGGGGCCTCCAAGAGACCCAGTACTTC. Translated, it gives CASSPSYRRGLQETQYF.